These 25 T cell receptor beta chains came from one sample sequenced in a study of T cell repertoires in ileal Crohn's disease. Profiled with immunoSEQ multiplex PCR; TCRdb holds only in-frame clones, not every one. The sample consists of about 8,200 clones, around 74% of them appearing once. Sequencing used ileal tissue. The receptors derive from an adult with Crohn's disease.

The chain uses TRBV6-1 and TRBJ1-5; 11 nucleotides align to TRBD1. Germline loops: CDR1 MNHNS, CDR2 SASEGT. Losses at the gene ends were 0 bases for V and 3 bases for J; bases not matched to a gene: 7. The CDR3 contains 18 residues. The CDR3 DNA reads as TGTGCCAGCAGTGAAGCGCGGGGGGACAGGGGGTACAATCAGCCCCAGCATTTT. Its protein product is CASSEARGDRGYNQPQHF.

The chain employs TRBV2 and TRBJ2-5; 10 positions agree with TRBD1. Germline V gene data show CDR1 as SNHLY and CDR2 as FYNNEI. This CDR3 contains 14 residues. After removal of 6 bases from V and 5 bases from J, the junction contained 6 bases not matched to a gene. The CDR3 region has the DNA TGTGCCAGCAGCGAGACAGGGGGCCGGGAGACCCAGTACTTC. Protein product: CASSETGGRETQYF.

The rearrangement links TRBV30 to TRBJ2-5, with TRBD2 matching 10 bases. In germline, CDR1 is GTSNPN, CDR2 SVGIG (reference sequence). J was trimmed by 7 bases and V by 3 bases; bases with no gene match: 2. This CDR3 region has 12 residues. CDR3 in DNA: TGTGCCTGGAGGGCTAGCGGGGGGACCCAGTACTTC. Protein product: CAWRASGGTQYF.

The chain employs TRBV7-9 and TRBJ2-1; 7 nucleotides line up with TRBD2. This CDR3 comprises 16 residues. Germline V gives CDR1 SEHNR, CDR2 FQNEAQ (reference sequence). The V and J ends lost 4 bases and 8 bases, in that order; junction bases with no gene match: 14. The CDR3 here is CASSYRDYRAVHEQFF. CDR3 DNA: TGTGCCAGCAGCTACCGGGACTACCGGGCGGTGCATGAGCAGTTCTTC. Variable domain in full (rest from reference TRBV7-9 and TRBJ2-1): DTGVSQNPRHKITKRGQNVTFRCDPISEHNRLYWYRQTLGQGPEFLTYFQNEAQLEKSRLLSDRFSAERPKGSFSTLEIQRTEQGDSAMYLCASSYRDYRAVHEQFFGPGTRLTVL.

In DNA form, the CDR3 reads TGCAGCGTTACAACAGGGGGCCGCACAGATACGCAGTATTTT. Translated: CSVTTGGRTDTQYF. This rearrangement joins TRBV29-1 to TRBJ2-3, with 9 bases aligning to TRBD1. Germline CDR1 is SQVTM and CDR2 is ANQGSEA. The CDR3 contains 14 residues. J gave up 1 base and V 5 bases, and 4 bases lay outside the gene matches.

The chain is built from TRBV5-1 and TRBJ1-5; TRBD1 agrees at 7 bases. The CDR3 runs to 15 residues. Germline-derived CDR1 and CDR2 are SGHRS and YFSETQ. V lost 4 bases, J lost 0 bases, and 4 bases stayed unmatched. CDR3 amino acids: CASSPGQYSNQPQHF. The DNA for the CDR3 is TGCGCCAGCAGCCCGGGACAGTATAGCAATCAGCCCCAGCATTTT.

The genes are TRBV19 and TRBJ2-7; possible D gene TRBD1, 6 bases. The V gene's germline CDR1 is LNHDA and CDR2 SQIVND (reference sequence). The length of the CDR3 is 14 residues. V lost 6 bases and J 6 bases, leaving 18 bases between the germline ends. The CDR3, as DNA: TGTGCCAGTAGCCAAACAGGGACCCCCCGCGAGCAGTACTTC. Translated: CASSQTGTPREQYF.

V is TRBV30 and J is TRBJ1-4; TRBD1 agrees at 8 bases. After removal of 1 base from V and 5 bases from J, the junction contained 6 bases not matched to a gene. Germline loops: CDR1 GTSNPN, CDR2 SVGIG (reference sequence). CDR3 size: 15 residues. The chain's CDR3 is CAWSAKDRVNEKLFF. The DNA for the CDR3 is TGTGCCTGGAGTGCGAAGGACAGGGTAAATGAAAAACTGTTTTTT.

The chain couples TRBV12-5 to TRBJ2-7, with D possibly TRBD2 on 6 matching bases. The CDR3 is 12 amino acids. Per the germline V gene, CDR1 is LGHNT and CDR2 is FRNRAP. Trimming pared 1 base from V and 7 bases from J, leaving 8 bases between. Here the CDR3 DNA reads TGTGCTAGTGGTTTGGGGGGGAGGGAGCAGTACTTC. Amino acids: CASGLGGREQYF.

The J gene is TRBJ2-1, the V gene TRBV29-1; 8 bases agree with TRBD2. Per the germline V gene, CDR1 is SQVTM and CDR2 is ANQGSEA. The trim removed 7 bases at V and 7 bases at J, leaving 6 bases unmatched. The CDR3 sequence is 12 residues long. In DNA, the CDR3 is TGCAGCGGTTCCGGGGGGGGAAATGAGCAGTTCTTC. Its translation: CSGSGGGNEQFF.

The chain links TRBV7-9 to TRBJ2-7; TRBD1 is a possible D gene (5 bases). The CDR3 consists of 15 residues. CDR1 and CDR2 (germline): SEHNR, FQNEAQ (reference sequence). Trimming pared 2 bases from V and 3 bases from J, leaving 14 bases between. DNA of the CDR3: TGTGCCAGCAGCTTAAGGGGCTTAACACACTACGAGCAGTACTTC. As protein: CASSLRGLTHYEQYF.

The rearrangement joins TRBV2 to TRBJ1-1; D gene unclear. CDR3 size: 13 residues. Trimming shortened V by 4 bases and J by 1 base, and 7 bases separated the two germline ends. The germline V gene encodes CDR1 SNHLY and CDR2 FYNNEI. CDR3 nucleotides: TGTGCCAGCAGTGGGTCAGAGAACACTGAAGCTTTCTTT. Translation: CASSGSENTEAFF.

The CDR3 DNA is TGTGCCAGCAGTGACTCCGGGACTAGCGGGGGGGCCACCGGGGAGCTGTTTTTT. It translates to CASSDSGTSGGATGELFF. This chain joins TRBV6-4 and TRBJ2-2, with TRBD2 matching 16 bases. Germline CDR1 is MRHNA and CDR2 is SNTAGT. The V gene end was trimmed by 0 bases and the J gene end by 4 bases; junction bases not matched to a gene: 2. The CDR3 is 18 amino acids.

This clone has only a few counts. This CDR3 reads CASSAGGGGQWNSPLHF. CDR3 nucleotides: TGTGCCAGCAGCGCCGGCGGTGGGGGACAGTGGAATTCACCCCTCCACTTT. This sequence joins TRBV7-8 and TRBJ1-6, with 7 bases lining up with TRBD1. J gave up 7 bases and V 5 bases, and 14 bases lay outside the gene matches. The germline V gene has CDR1 SGHVS and CDR2 FQNEAQ. CDR3 length: 17 amino acids.

As to this clone: This sample includes further DNA sequences coding for the same CDR3. V gene TRBV4-3 combines with J gene TRBJ2-7, with D unclear. The length of the CDR3 is 13 residues. Trimming left V 4 bases short and J 3 bases short, with 10 bases between. Germline-derived CDR1 and CDR2 are LGHNA and YSLEER. The CDR3 is CASSRTSGYEQYF. The DNA for the CDR3 is TGCGCCAGCAGCCGTACATCGGGCTACGAGCAGTACTTC.

The rearrangement links TRBV21-1 to TRBJ1-5; whether TRBD1, the table's D call, matches the DNA was not checked. TRBV21-1 is annotated as a pseudogene. The CDR3 has 16 residues. DNA of the CDR3: TGTGCCAGCCGGGACAGGGCTCCGTTTAGCAATCAGCCCCAGCATTTT. It specifies CASRDRAPFSNQPQHF.

This CDR3 is CASSRGYIQETQYF. DNA of the CDR3: TGTGCCAGCAGCCGAGGGTACATCCAAGAGACCCAGTACTTC. The chain couples TRBV5-4 to TRBJ2-5; perhaps TRBD2 as D (5 bases). Per germline, CDR1 SGHNT and CDR2 YYREEE (reference sequence). V was trimmed by 4 bases and J by 1 base, leaving 11 bases between them. This CDR3 is built from 14 residues. Supplemented by reference TRBV5-4 and TRBJ2-5, the full variable domain reads ETGVTQSPTHLIKTRGQQVTLRCSSQSGHNTVSWYQQALGQGPQFIFQYYREEENGRGNFPPRFSGLQFPNYSSELNVNALELDDSALYLCASSRGYIQETQYFGPGTRLLVL.

This clone is a singleton in its sample. The rearrangement links TRBV4-3 to TRBJ2-7; no clear D gene. V lost 0 bases, J lost 3 bases, and 9 bases lay in between. Germline V CDR1 and CDR2: LGHNA, YSLEER. The CDR3 runs 14 residues. The CDR3 nucleotides are TGCGCCAGCAGCCAAGATACGCGATTCTACGAGCAGTACTTC. Translating it yields CASSQDTRFYEQYF.

V is TRBV27 and J is TRBJ1-6; possible D gene TRBD1, 5 bases. The V gene's germline CDR1 is MNHEY and CDR2 SMNVEV (reference sequence). The CDR3 runs to 18 residues. The V end was cut by 0 bases, the J end by 6 bases, with 18 bases between. CDR3 in DNA: TGTGCCAGCAGTTTATCGGGAGGAAGGGGACGGACTAATTCACCCCTCCACTTT. Protein sequence: CASSLSGGRGRTNSPLHF.

V and J are TRBV7-2 and TRBJ1-2; 10 bases match TRBD1. Germline CDR1 reads SGHTA; CDR2 reads FQGNSA. The V segment lost 5 bases and the J segment 8 bases; nucleotides outside the gene matches: 5. The CDR3 spans 13 residues. The CDR3 sequence: CASSTDRGQGYTF. CDR3 sequence (DNA): TGTGCCAGCAGCACCGACAGGGGGCAAGGCTACACCTTC.

The CDR3 loop is CASSEEPNTEAFF. CDR3 nucleotides: TGTGCCAGCAGTGAAGAGCCGAACACTGAAGCTTTCTTT. The genes are TRBV6-1 and TRBJ1-1; D unclear. CDR1 is MNHNS, CDR2 SASEGT, per germline. There are 13 residues in the CDR3. Trimming stripped 1 base from V and 1 base from J, with 4 bases between.

The CDR3 sequence: CASSTETGSSPLHF. The CDR3 nucleotides read TGTGCCAGTAGCACCGAGACAGGTAGCTCACCCCTCCACTTT. The chain carries TRBV19 and TRBJ1-6, with D tentatively TRBD1 (6 bases). V was pared by 6 bases and J by 10 bases, with 16 bases between. There are 14 residues in the CDR3. Germline lookup yields CDR1 LNHDA and CDR2 SQIVND (reference sequence).

This rearrangement joins TRBV4-3 to TRBJ1-2; 8 bases are shared with TRBD1. Germline assignment: CDR1 LGHNA and CDR2 YSLEER. The length of the CDR3 is 17 residues. The junction had 8 bases not matched to a gene; V was cut back by 1 base and J by 1 base. This CDR3 is CASSQGQGQGGNYGYTF. CDR3 bases: TGCGCCAGCAGCCAAGGGCAAGGACAGGGCGGTAACTATGGCTACACCTTC.

J is TRBJ2-7 and V is TRBV18; D may be TRBD2 (6 bases). This CDR3 is built from 14 residues. Germline V gene sequence: CDR1 KGHSH, CDR2 LQKENI. V was pared by 4 bases and J by 6 bases, with 16 bases between. The CDR3 region has the DNA TGTGCCAGCTCACTTTTCAGGGCGGAGGGCGAGCAGTACTTC. Its translation is CASSLFRAEGEQYF.

By its share, this clone is medium-sized. The chain employs TRBV4-2 and TRBJ2-1; 11 nucleotides match TRBD2. This CDR3 spans 18 amino acids. V lost 4 bases and J lost 5; bases outside the gene matches: 13. Germline loops: CDR1 LGHNA, CDR2 YNFKEQ. CDR3 region: CASSLITSGGAFHNEQFF. The CDR3 DNA reads TGTGCCAGCAGCCTCATAACTAGCGGGGGTGCCTTCCACAATGAGCAGTTCTTC.